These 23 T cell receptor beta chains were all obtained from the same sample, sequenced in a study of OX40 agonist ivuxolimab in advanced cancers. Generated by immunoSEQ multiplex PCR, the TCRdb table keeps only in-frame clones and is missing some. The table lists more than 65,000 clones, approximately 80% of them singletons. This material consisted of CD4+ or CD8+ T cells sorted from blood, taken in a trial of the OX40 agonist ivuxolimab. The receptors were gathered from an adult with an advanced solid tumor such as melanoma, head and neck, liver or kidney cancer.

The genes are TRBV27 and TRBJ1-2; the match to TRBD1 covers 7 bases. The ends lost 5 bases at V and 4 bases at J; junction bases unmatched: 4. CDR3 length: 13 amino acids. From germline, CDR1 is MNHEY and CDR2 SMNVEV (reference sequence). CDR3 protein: CASSDRAIYGYTF. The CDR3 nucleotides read TGTGCCAGCAGTGACAGGGCGATCTATGGCTACACCTTC.

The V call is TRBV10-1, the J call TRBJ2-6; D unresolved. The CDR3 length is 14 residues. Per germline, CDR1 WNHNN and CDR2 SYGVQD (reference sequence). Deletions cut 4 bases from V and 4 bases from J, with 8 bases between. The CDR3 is CASSGTRGANVLTF. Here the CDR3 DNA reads TGCGCCAGCAGTGGGACGCGAGGGGCCAACGTCCTGACTTTC.

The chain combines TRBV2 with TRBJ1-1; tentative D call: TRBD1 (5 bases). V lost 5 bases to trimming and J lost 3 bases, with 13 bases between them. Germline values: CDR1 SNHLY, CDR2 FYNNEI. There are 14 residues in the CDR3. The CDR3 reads CASSRGGAHTEAFF. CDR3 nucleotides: TGTGCCAGCAGTCGAGGCGGGGCTCACACTGAAGCTTTCTTT.

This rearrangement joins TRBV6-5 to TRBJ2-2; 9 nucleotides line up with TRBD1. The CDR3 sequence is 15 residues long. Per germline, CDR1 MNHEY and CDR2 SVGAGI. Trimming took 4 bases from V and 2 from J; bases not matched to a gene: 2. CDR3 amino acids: CASSWTGANTGELFF. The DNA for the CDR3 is TGTGCCAGCAGTTGGACAGGGGCAAACACCGGGGAGCTGTTTTTT.

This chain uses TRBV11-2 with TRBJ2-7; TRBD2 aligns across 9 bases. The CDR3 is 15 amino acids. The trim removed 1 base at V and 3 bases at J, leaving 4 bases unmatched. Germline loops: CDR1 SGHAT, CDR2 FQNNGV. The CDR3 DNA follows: TGTGCCAGCAGCTTAGGACTAGCGGTCCACTACGAGCAGTACTTC. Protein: CASSLGLAVHYEQYF.

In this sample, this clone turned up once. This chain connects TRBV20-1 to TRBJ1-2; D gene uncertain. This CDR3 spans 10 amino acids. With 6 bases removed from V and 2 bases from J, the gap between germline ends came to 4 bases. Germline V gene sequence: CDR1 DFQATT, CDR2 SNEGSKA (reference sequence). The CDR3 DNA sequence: TGCAGTGCCCTGAACTATGGCTACACCTTC. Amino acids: CSALNYGYTF.

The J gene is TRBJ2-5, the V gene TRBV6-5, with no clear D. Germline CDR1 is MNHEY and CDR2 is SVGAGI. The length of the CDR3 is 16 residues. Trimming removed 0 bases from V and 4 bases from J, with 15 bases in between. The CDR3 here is CASSYSGEPRGETQYF. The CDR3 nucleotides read TGTGCCAGCAGTTACTCAGGCGAGCCCAGAGGAGAGACCCAGTACTTC.

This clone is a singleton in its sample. The CDR3 sequence is CASSLGRGYTF. The DNA for the CDR3 is TGTGCCAGCAGTTTAGGGCGTGGCTACACCTTC. The genes are TRBV6-5 and TRBJ1-2; D is unclear. Deletions cut 4 bases from V and 7 bases from J, with 7 bases between. Germline V gives CDR1 MNHEY, CDR2 SVGAGI. The CDR3 consists of 11 residues.

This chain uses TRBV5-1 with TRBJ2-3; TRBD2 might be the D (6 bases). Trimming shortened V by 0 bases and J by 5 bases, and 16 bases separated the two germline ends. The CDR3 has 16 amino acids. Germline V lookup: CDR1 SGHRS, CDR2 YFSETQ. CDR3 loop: CASSLEFGGRGDTQYF. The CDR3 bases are TGCGCCAGCAGCTTGGAGTTCGGGGGTCGAGGAGATACGCAGTATTTT. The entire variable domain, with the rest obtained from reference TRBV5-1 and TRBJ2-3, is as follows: KAGVTQTPRYLIKTRGQQVTLSCSPISGHRSVSWYQQTPGQGLQFLFEYFSETQRNKGNFPGRFSGRQFSNSRSEMNVSTLELGDSALYLCASSLEFGGRGDTQYFGPGTRLTVL.

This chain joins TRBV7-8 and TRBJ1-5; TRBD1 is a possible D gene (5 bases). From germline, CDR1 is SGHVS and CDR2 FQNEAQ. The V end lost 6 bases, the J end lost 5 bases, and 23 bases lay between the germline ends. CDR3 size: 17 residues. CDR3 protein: CASSRLRGARSDQPQHF. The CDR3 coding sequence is TGTGCCAGCAGTCGACTTCGGGGCGCAAGGAGCGATCAGCCCCAGCATTTT.

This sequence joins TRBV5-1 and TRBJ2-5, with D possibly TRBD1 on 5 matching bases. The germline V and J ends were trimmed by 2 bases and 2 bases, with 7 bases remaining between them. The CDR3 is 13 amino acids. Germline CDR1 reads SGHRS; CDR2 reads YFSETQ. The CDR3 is CASSFTGQETQYF. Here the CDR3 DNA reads TGCGCCAGCAGCTTTACAGGACAAGAGACCCAGTACTTC.

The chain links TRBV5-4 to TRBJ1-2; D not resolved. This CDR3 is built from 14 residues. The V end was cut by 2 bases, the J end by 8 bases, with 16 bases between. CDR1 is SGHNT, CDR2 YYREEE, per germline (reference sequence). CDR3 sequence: CASSFTPQFRGYTF. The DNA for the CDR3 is TGTGCCAGCAGCTTTACACCCCAGTTCCGAGGCTACACCTTC. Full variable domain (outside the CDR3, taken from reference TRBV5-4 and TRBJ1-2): ETGVTQSPTHLIKTRGQQVTLRCSSQSGHNTVSWYQQALGQGPQFIFQYYREEENGRGNFPPRFSGLQFPNYSSELNVNALELDDSALYLCASSFTPQFRGYTFGSGTRLTVV.

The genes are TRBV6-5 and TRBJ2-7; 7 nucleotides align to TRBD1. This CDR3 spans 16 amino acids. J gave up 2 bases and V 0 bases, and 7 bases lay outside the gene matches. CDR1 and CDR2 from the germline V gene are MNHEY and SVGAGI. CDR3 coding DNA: TGTGCCAGCAGTTACTCGATCGGACAGGAGGCCTACGAGCAGTACTTC. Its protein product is CASSYSIGQEAYEQYF.

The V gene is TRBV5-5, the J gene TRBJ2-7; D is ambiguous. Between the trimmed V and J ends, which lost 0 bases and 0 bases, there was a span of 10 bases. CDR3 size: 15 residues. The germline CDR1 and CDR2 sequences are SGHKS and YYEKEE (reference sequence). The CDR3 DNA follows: TGTGCCAGCAGCTTGGCTCCGGGCGGCTCCTACGAGCAGTACTTC. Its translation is CASSLAPGGSYEQYF.

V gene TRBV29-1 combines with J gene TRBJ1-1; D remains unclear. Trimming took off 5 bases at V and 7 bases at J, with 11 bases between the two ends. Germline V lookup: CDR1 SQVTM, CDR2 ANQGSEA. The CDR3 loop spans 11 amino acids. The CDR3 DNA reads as TGCAGCGTTACTAGAGGGATTGAAGCTTTCTTT. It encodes CSVTRGIEAFF.

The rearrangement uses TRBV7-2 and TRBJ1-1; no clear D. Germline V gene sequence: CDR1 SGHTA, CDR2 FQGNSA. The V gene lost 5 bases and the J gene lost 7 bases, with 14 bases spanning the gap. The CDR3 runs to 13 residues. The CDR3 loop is CASSLSKYGEAFF. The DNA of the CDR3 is TGTGCCAGCAGCCTGTCGAAGTATGGTGAAGCTTTCTTT.

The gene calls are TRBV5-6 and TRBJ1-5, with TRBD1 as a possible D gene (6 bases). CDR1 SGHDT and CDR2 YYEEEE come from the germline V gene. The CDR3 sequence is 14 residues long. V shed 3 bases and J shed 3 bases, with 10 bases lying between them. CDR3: CASSSGHLNQPQHF. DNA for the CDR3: TGTGCCAGCAGCTCGGGACATCTCAATCAGCCCCAGCATTTT.

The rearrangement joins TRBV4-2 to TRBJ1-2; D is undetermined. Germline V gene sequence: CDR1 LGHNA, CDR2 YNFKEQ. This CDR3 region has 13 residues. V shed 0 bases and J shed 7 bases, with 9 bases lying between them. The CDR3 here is CASSQDRTGGYTF. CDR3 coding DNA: TGTGCCAGCAGCCAAGATAGGACGGGTGGCTACACCTTC.

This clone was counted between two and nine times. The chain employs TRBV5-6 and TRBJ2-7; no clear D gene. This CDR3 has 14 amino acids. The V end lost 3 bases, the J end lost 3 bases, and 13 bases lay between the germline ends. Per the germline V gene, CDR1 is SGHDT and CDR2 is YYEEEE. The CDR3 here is CASSSAPEFYEQYF. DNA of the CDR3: TGTGCCAGCAGCTCTGCCCCAGAATTCTACGAGCAGTACTTC. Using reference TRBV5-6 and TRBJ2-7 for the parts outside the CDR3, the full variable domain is DAGVTQSPTHLIKTRGQQVTLRCSPKSGHDTVSWYQQALGQGPQFIFQYYEEEERQRGNFPDRFSGHQFPNYSSELNVNALLLGDSALYLCASSSAPEFYEQYFGPGTRLTVT.

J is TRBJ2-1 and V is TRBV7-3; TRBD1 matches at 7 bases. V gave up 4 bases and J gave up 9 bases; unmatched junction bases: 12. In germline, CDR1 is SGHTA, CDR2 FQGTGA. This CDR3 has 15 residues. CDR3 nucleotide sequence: TGTGCCAGCAGCTCGAAACAGGGGTGGGAAGGTGAGCAGTTCTTC. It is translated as CASSSKQGWEGEQFF.

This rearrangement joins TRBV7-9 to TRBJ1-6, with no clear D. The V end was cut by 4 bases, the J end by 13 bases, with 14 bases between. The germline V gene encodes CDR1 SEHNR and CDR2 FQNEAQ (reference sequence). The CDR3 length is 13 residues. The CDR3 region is CASSSGIRVPLHF. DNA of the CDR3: TGTGCCAGCAGCTCCGGGATACGGGTGCCCCTCCACTTT.

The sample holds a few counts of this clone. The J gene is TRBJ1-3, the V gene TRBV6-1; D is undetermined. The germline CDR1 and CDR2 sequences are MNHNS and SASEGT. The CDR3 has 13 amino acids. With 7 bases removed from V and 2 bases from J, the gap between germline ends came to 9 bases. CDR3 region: CASTGQAGNTIYF. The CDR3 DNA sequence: TGTGCCAGCACTGGGCAGGCTGGAAACACCATATATTTT.

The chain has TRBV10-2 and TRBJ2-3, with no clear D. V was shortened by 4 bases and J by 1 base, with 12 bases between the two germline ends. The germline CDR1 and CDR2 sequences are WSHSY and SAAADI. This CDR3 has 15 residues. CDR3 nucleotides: TGCGCCAGCAGTGCGAGCCTCACCGGCACAGATACGCAGTATTTT. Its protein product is CASSASLTGTDTQYF.